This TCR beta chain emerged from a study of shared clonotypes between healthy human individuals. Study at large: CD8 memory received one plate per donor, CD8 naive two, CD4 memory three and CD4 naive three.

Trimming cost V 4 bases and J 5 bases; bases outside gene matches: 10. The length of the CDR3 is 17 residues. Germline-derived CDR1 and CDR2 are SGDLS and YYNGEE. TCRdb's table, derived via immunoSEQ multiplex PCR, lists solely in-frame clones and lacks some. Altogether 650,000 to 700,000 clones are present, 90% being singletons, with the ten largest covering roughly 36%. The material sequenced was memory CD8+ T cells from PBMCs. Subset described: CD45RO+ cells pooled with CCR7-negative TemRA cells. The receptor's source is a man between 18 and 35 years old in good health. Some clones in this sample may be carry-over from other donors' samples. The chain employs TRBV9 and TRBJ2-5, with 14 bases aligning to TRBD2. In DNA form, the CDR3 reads TGTGCCAGCAGCACACCCGGACTAGCGGGAGGTCCGGAGACCCAGTACTTC. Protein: CASSTPGLAGGPETQYF.